This T cell receptor (beta chain) emerged from a study of CD8+ T cells in alopecia areata. Study-level findings and limits: Compared with normal scalp, lesional scalp had higher clonality and more expanded CD8+ clones. When scalp samples are sequenced, resident alphabeta T cells of normal skin are also captured.

The V end lost 7 bases, the J end lost 7 bases, and 20 bases lay between the germline ends. This CDR3 has 16 residues. cDNA serving as the sequencing template came from extracted, reverse transcribed RNA. This table comes from immunoSEQ multiplex PCR, and its TCRdb copy is limited to in-frame clones, with some not included. The table includes a few hundred thousand clones, around 67% detected once. Notes on this clone: Its matching antigen is unknown.

The material sequenced was CD4+ T cells sorted from blood, taken at week 0. This clonotype was sampled from a human donor with alopecia areata. The chain is built from TRBV23-1 and TRBJ1-6; the D gene is possibly TRBD1 (5 bases). TRBV23-1 is identified as an open reading frame with a role that is uncertain. In nucleotides, the CDR3 is TGCGCCAGCATCAAACCGAGGGACTGCCTAAATTCACCCCTCCACTTT. Its protein is CASIKPRDCLNSPLHF.